This T cell receptor beta chain was profiled in a study of blood T cell repertoires in COVID-19. Generated by immunoSEQ multiplex PCR, the TCRdb table keeps only in-frame clones and is missing some. The table lists a few hundred thousand clones, 65% to 90% of them singletons. Germline V CDR1 and CDR2: MNHEY, SMNVEV (reference sequence). CDR3 length: 18 amino acids. V shed 2 bases and J 1 base; nucleotides not matched to a gene: 5. The chain uses TRBV27 and TRBJ2-1; 13 bases line up with TRBD2. This receptor was taken from a woman aged 40-49 years with acute COVID-19. Sequencing input: PBMCs or T cells enriched from blood (not recorded which). The CDR3 sequence is CASSLRGLAGLSYNEQFF. The CDR3 nucleotides are TGTGCCAGCAGTTTAAGGGGACTAGCGGGACTTTCCTACAATGAGCAGTTCTTC.